A selection of T cell receptor beta chains follows, all from one sample in a study of Ad26.COV2.S vaccination and SARS-CoV-2 variants. Some clones are missing from TCRdb's copy, which holds only in-frame ones; the method was immunoSEQ multiplex PCR. This sample yields 440,000 or so clones, of which 80% to 90% are seen a single time; roughly 1.7% belongs to the top ten. The material sequenced was peripheral blood, taken in a trial of Ad26.COV2.S vaccine versus placebo. The source is a person between 18 and 65 years old who received the Ad26.COV2.S COVID-19 vaccine or a placebo. Each CDR3 is given with its conserved first and last residue. D genes are given only for firm matches. Clone size is not always given. Where it is, it says once, few, many or a class for expanded clones.

len: 15; d_gene: TRBD1; j_gene: TRBJ2-3; v_gene: TRBV27; abundance: -; CDR3aa: CASSPGTGPTDTQYF; CDR3nt: TGTGCCAGCAGTCCAGGGACAGGGCCCACAGATACGCAGTATTTT
len: 14; d_gene: -; j_gene: TRBJ2-3; v_gene: TRBV10-2; abundance: -; CDR3aa: CASNSGPSTDTQYF; CDR3nt: TGCGCCAGCAACTCAGGCCCAAGCACAGATACGCAGTATTTT
len: 16; d_gene: TRBD2; j_gene: TRBJ2-1; v_gene: TRBV4-3; abundance: -; CDR3aa: CASSPRGSGGRNEQFF; CDR3nt: TGCGCCAGCAGCCCCCGGGGTAGCGGGGGGCGCAATGAGCAGTTCTTC
len: 15; d_gene: TRBD1; j_gene: TRBJ2-7; v_gene: TRBV14; abundance: -; CDR3aa: CASSRPGQGLYEQYF; CDR3nt: TGTGCCAGCAGCCGACCGGGACAGGGACTCTACGAGCAGTACTTC
len: 17; d_gene: TRBD1; j_gene: TRBJ1-2; v_gene: TRBV6-2/TRBV6-3; abundance: once; CDR3aa: CASSYSRQGKTNYGYTF; CDR3nt: TGTGCCAGCAGTTACTCCAGACAGGGGAAAACTAACTATGGCTACACCTTC
len: 14; d_gene: -; j_gene: TRBJ2-2; v_gene: TRBV5-1; abundance: -; CDR3aa: CASSLDLGPGELFF; CDR3nt: TGCGCCAGCAGCTTGGATCTAGGGCCCGGGGAGCTGTTTTTT
len: 12; d_gene: -; j_gene: TRBJ2-2; v_gene: TRBV3-1/TRBV3-2; abundance: -; CDR3aa: CASTGNTGELFF; CDR3nt: TGTGCCAGCACGGGTAACACCGGGGAGCTGTTTTTT
len: 13; d_gene: -; j_gene: TRBJ2-5; v_gene: TRBV5-1; abundance: -; CDR3aa: CASSLGGQETQYF; CDR3nt: TGCGCCAGCAGCTTGGGGGGACAAGAGACCCAGTACTTC
len: 13; d_gene: -; j_gene: TRBJ2-5; v_gene: TRBV9; abundance: -; CDR3aa: CASSVEGQETQYF; CDR3nt: TGTGCCAGCAGCGTAGAGGGGCAAGAGACCCAGTACTTC
len: 11; d_gene: -; j_gene: TRBJ1-5; v_gene: TRBV6-2/TRBV6-3; abundance: -; CDR3aa: CASSYNGPQHF; CDR3nt: TGTGCCAGCAGTTACAACGGGCCCCAGCATTTT
len: 14; d_gene: -; j_gene: TRBJ1-2; v_gene: TRBV9; abundance: -; CDR3aa: CASSVEGSNYGYTF; CDR3nt: TGTGCCAGCAGCGTAGAGGGGTCTAACTATGGCTACACCTTC
len: 13; d_gene: -; j_gene: TRBJ1-5; v_gene: TRBV28; abundance: -; CDR3aa: CASTTSGLQPQHF; CDR3nt: TGTGCCAGCACCACTTCGGGGCTTCAGCCCCAGCATTTT
len: 15; d_gene: -; j_gene: TRBJ1-5; v_gene: TRBV21-1; abundance: -; CDR3aa: CASNSNIGSNQPQHF; CDR3nt: TGTGCCAGCAACAGCAATATCGGGAGCAATCAGCCCCAGCATTTT
len: 14; d_gene: -; j_gene: TRBJ2-5; v_gene: TRBV6-5; abundance: -; CDR3aa: CASSYRRFQETQYF; CDR3nt: TGTGCCAGCAGTTACCGGCGGTTCCAAGAGACCCAGTACTTC
len: 12; d_gene: -; j_gene: TRBJ2-7; v_gene: TRBV28; abundance: -; CDR3aa: CASRTGSYEQYF; CDR3nt: TGTGCCAGCAGAACAGGGTCCTACGAGCAGTACTTC
len: 13; d_gene: -; j_gene: TRBJ1-1; v_gene: TRBV6-6; abundance: -; CDR3aa: CASSYLVGGEAFF; CDR3nt: TGTGCCAGCAGTTACCTGGTAGGAGGGGAAGCTTTCTTT
len: 12; d_gene: -; j_gene: TRBJ2-5; v_gene: TRBV10-1; abundance: -; CDR3aa: CAITQGQETQYF; CDR3nt: TGCGCCATCACCCAGGGACAAGAGACCCAGTACTTC
len: 17; d_gene: TRBD1; j_gene: TRBJ1-6; v_gene: TRBV9; abundance: -; CDR3aa: CASSPGTGSSYNSPLHF; CDR3nt: TGTGCCAGCAGCCCCGGGACAGGGAGCTCCTATAATTCACCCCTCCACTTT
len: 13; d_gene: -; j_gene: TRBJ1-3; v_gene: TRBV12-3/TRBV12-4; abundance: -; CDR3aa: CASSLSPGNTIYF; CDR3nt: TGTGCCAGCAGTTTAAGTCCTGGAAACACCATATATTTT
len: 18; d_gene: TRBD2; j_gene: TRBJ2-3; v_gene: TRBV6-2/TRBV6-3; abundance: once; CDR3aa: CASSQGLAGGPRTDTQYF; CDR3nt: TGTGCCAGCAGCCAAGGACTAGCGGGGGGGCCTAGGACAGATACGCAGTATTTT
len: 13; d_gene: TRBD1; j_gene: TRBJ1-1; v_gene: TRBV5-4; abundance: -; CDR3aa: CASSRGQGPEAFF; CDR3nt: TGTGCCAGCAGCCGAGGACAGGGACCTGAAGCTTTCTTT
len: 15; d_gene: -; j_gene: TRBJ2-5; v_gene: TRBV7-3; abundance: -; CDR3aa: CASSLGGWYQETQYF; CDR3nt: TGTGCCAGCAGCTTAGGCGGGTGGTACCAAGAGACCCAGTACTTC
len: 14; d_gene: TRBD1; j_gene: TRBJ1-5; v_gene: TRBV7-6; abundance: -; CDR3aa: CASSPGTGAQPQHF; CDR3nt: TGTGCCAGCAGCCCCGGGACAGGGGCCCAGCCCCAGCATTTT
len: 14; d_gene: TRBD1; j_gene: TRBJ1-5; v_gene: TRBV6-5; abundance: -; CDR3aa: CASKTDRGHQPQHF; CDR3nt: TGTGCCAGCAAAACGGACAGGGGGCATCAGCCCCAGCATTTT
len: 17; d_gene: -; j_gene: TRBJ1-5; v_gene: TRBV7-9; abundance: -; CDR3aa: CASSSHHGGAGNQPQHF; CDR3nt: TGTGCCAGCAGTTCCCATCATGGGGGCGCGGGCAATCAGCCCCAGCATTTT
len: 14; d_gene: TRBD2; j_gene: TRBJ2-7; v_gene: TRBV6-6; abundance: -; CDR3aa: CASSGGEGRYEQYF; CDR3nt: TGTGCCAGCAGCGGGGGGGAAGGGCGCTACGAGCAGTACTTC
len: 16; d_gene: TRBD2; j_gene: TRBJ2-5; v_gene: TRBV5-5; abundance: once; CDR3aa: CASSLFSGGFQETQYF; CDR3nt: TGTGCCAGCAGCTTGTTTAGCGGGGGATTCCAAGAGACCCAGTACTTC
len: 14; d_gene: -; j_gene: TRBJ1-3; v_gene: TRBV7-9; abundance: -; CDR3aa: CASSLALSANTIYF; CDR3nt: TGTGCCAGCAGCTTAGCGCTTTCGGCGAACACCATATATTTT
len: 12; d_gene: -; j_gene: TRBJ2-5; v_gene: TRBV11-3; abundance: -; CDR3aa: CASSQREETQYF; CDR3nt: TGTGCCAGCAGCCAGCGGGAAGAGACCCAGTACTTC
len: 17; d_gene: -; j_gene: TRBJ1-3; v_gene: TRBV2; abundance: -; CDR3aa: CARKGSFKVFSGNTIYF; CDR3nt: TGTGCCAGGAAGGGGAGTTTCAAGGTCTTCTCTGGAAACACCATATATTTT